This TCR beta chain was profiled in a study of T cells in Graves' hyperthyroidism and ophthalmopathy. The investigators amplified TCR beta CDR3 regions from RNA transcripts. Initially, a first-round RT-PCR of the TCR CDR3 employed the HTBI primer set. In TCRdb, the multiplex PCR reads were re-called with MiXCR into one record per CDR3 protein. Among some 600,000 distinct CDR3 sequences listed, roughly 13% were seen once. Ten or more counts support this clonotype. The germline V gene has CDR1 SNHLY and CDR2 FYNNEI. Trimming took 4 bases from V and 3 from J; bases not matched to a gene: 6. The CDR3 is 14 amino acids. Using 10 ml of fresh peripheral blood, PBMCs were prepared.

The clonotype comes from a woman aged 25 to 39 with Graves' hyperthyroidism that later progressed to Graves' ophthalmopathy. Sequencing was done on a sample of blood. V usage is TRBV2 and J usage is TRBJ2-7; 7 nucleotides line up with TRBD1. The CDR3 spells CASSAETGLYEQYF. As DNA, the CDR3 is TGTGCCAGCAGTGCAGAGACAGGGCTCTACGAGCAGTACTTC.